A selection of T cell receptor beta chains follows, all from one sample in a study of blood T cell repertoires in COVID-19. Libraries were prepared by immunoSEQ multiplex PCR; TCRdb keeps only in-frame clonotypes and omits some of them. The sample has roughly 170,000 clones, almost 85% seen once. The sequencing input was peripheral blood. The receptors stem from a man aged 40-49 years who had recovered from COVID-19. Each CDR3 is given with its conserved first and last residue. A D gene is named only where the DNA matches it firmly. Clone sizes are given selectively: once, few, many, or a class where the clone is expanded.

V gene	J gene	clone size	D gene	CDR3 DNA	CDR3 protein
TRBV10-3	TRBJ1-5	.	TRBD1	TGTGCCATCAGTACCGGACAGGGAAATCAGCCCCAGCATTTT	CAISTGQGNQPQHF
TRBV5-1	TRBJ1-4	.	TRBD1	TGCGCCAGCAGCCCCGACAGGGGGTCGGCTAATGAAAAACTGTTTTTT	CASSPDRGSANEKLFF
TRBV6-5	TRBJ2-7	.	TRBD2	TGTGCCAGCAGTTTTACGGGACTAAGCTCCTACGAGCAGTACTTC	CASSFTGLSSYEQYF
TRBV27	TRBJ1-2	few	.	TGTGCCAGCAGTTTGGACTTGTATGGCTACACCTTC	CASSLDLYGYTF
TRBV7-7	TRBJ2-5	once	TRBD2	TGTGCTAGCAGCTCGCGACTAGCGGGGCCTTCCCAAGAGACCCAGTACTTC	CASSSRLAGPSQETQYF
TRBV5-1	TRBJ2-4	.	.	TGCGCCAGCAGCCCCTCGGAAGACTTCAAAAACATTCAGTACTTC	CASSPSEDFKNIQYF
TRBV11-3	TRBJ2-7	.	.	TGTGCCAGCAGCTTACAGGGTTACGAGCAGTACTTC	CASSLQGYEQYF
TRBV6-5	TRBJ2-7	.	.	TGTGCCAGCGTAGTGACAGGTTCCTCCTACGAGCAGTACTTC	CASVVTGSSYEQYF
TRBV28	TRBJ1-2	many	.	TGTGCCAGCGCCCCGCTGGGCACTAACTATGGCTACACCTTC	CASAPLGTNYGYTF
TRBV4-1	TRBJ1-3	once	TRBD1	TGCGCCAGCAGCCGGACAGGATTCAGCACCATATATTTT	CASSRTGFSTIYF
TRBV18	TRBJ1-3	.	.	TGTGCCAGCTCAGATACCGGGACACTATCTGGAAACACCATATATTTT	CASSDTGTLSGNTIYF
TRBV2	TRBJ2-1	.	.	TGTGCCAGCAGCACGGGTAATGAGCAGTTCTTC	CASSTGNEQFF
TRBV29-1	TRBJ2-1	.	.	TGCAGCGTTGAAGTCAGTTACCATGAGCAGTTCTTC	CSVEVSYHEQFF
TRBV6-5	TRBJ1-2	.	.	TGTGCCAGCAGTTACGCGGCAGGGGCAAACTATGGCTACACCTTC	CASSYAAGANYGYTF
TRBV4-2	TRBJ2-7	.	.	TGTGCCAGCAGCACCCGACACTTATACGAGCAGTACTTC	CASSTRHLYEQYF
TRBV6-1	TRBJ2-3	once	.	TGTGCCAGCAGTGAAAGGGTAAATCGGGGGGATACGCAGTATTTT	CASSERVNRGDTQYF
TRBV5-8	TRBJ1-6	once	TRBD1	TGTGCCAGCAGCAAGGACAGGGAGTCACCCCTCCACTTT	CASSKDRESPLHF
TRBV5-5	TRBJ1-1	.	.	TGTGCCAGCAGCTCGCACCGGGCCTCGGGAACTGAAGCTTTCTTT	CASSSHRASGTEAFF
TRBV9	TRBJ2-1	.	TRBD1	TGTGCCAGCAGCGTAGAGGGACAGGGCTCCAATGAGCAGTTCTTC	CASSVEGQGSNEQFF
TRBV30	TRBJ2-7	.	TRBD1	TGTGCCTGGGGGACAGCGCCGACCTACGAGCAGTACTTC	CAWGTAPTYEQYF
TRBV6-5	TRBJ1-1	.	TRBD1	TGTGCCAGCAACCTAAAGACAGGGTTGAACACTGAAGCTTTCTTT	CASNLKTGLNTEAFF
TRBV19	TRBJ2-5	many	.	TGTGCCAGTAGTAGTTCTGGACATGTAGAGACCCAGTACTTC	CASSSSGHVETQYF
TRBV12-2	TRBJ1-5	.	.	TGTGCAAGTCGCCCCTGGCCCGTGATGCCCCAGCATTTT	CASRPWPVMPQHF
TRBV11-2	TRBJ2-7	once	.	TGTGCCAGCAGCTACCTCCTCGGGTCCCATTGGGAGGAGCAGTACTTC	CASSYLLGSHWEEQYF
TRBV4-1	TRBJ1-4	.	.	TGCGCCAGCAGCCAACCCCGGGTGCCTAATGAAAAACTGTTTTTT	CASSQPRVPNEKLFF
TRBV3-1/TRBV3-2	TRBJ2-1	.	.	TGTGCCAGCAGCCAAAATGAGGTACTCTCCTACAATGAGCAGTTCTTC	CASSQNEVLSYNEQFF
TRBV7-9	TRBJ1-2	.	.	TGTGCCAGCAGCTTAGAACAGCTCACCTATGGCTACACCTTC	CASSLEQLTYGYTF
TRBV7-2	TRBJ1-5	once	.	TGTGCCAGCAGCTTTGGAGATCAGCCCCAGCATTTT	CASSFGDQPQHF
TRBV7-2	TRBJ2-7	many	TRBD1	TGTGCCAGCAGCTTCGATACAGGGGGCTACGAGCAGTACTTC	CASSFDTGGYEQYF
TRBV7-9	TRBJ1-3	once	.	TGTGCCAGCAGGTCCGCGGGCGGTGGAAACACCATATATTTT	CASRSAGGGNTIYF
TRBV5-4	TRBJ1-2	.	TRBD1	TGTGCCAGCAGCTCGACAGGGGGCGCCTATGGCTACACCTTC	CASSSTGGAYGYTF